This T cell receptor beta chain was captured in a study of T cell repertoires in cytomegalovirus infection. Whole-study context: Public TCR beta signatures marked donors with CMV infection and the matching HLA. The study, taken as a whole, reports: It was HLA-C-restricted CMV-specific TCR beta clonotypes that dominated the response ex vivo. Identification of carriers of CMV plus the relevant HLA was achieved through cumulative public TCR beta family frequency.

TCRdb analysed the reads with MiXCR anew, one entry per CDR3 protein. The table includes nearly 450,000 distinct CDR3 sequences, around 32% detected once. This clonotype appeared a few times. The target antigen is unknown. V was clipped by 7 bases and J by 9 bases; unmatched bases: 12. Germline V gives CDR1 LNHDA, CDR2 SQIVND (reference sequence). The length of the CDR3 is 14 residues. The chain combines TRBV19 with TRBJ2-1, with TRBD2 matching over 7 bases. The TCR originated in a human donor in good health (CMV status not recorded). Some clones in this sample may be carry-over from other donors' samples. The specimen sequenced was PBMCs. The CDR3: CASTLGLGAVEQFF. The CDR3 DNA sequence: TGTGCCAGTACCCTCGGACTAGGCGCCGTTGAGCAGTTCTTC.